These 6 T cell receptor beta chains were sequenced from one sample in a study of blood T cell repertoires in COVID-19. Assay: immunoSEQ multiplex PCR; the TCRdb copy retains only in-frame clones and omits some. The table shows approximately 300,000 clones, with roughly 80% occurring only once. The sequenced sample was peripheral blood. Receptors were obtained from a person aged 65-85 years with COVID-19, enrolled during active disease.

The gene calls are TRBV4-1 and TRBJ2-2; D possibly corresponds to TRBD2 (5 bases). V lost 4 bases and J lost 3, with 12 bases in between. CDR1 and CDR2 (germline): MGHRA, YSYEKL. This CDR3 has 15 amino acids. In DNA form, the CDR3 reads TGCGCCAGCAGCCGAGACCGGGGTTACACCGGGGAGCTGTTTTTT. This sequence encodes CASSRDRGYTGELFF.

The chain couples TRBV28 to TRBJ2-7; TRBD1 aligns across 7 bases. Trimming at V came to 2 bases and at J to 6 bases, leaving 13 bases not matched to a gene. The CDR3 contains 16 residues. Per the germline V gene, CDR1 is MDHEN and CDR2 is SYDVKM. The CDR3 nucleotides read TGTGCCAGCAGTTTAAGGGGCCAGGCAGGGGGACGCGAGCAGTACTTC. Its protein is CASSLRGQAGGREQYF.

The chain is built from TRBV7-9 and TRBJ2-1; the match to TRBD2 covers 8 bases. V lost 11 bases to trimming and J lost 9 bases; unmatched junction nucleotides: 12. The CDR3 has 13 amino acids. Germline V gene lookup returns CDR1 SEHNR and CDR2 FQNEAQ (reference sequence). The CDR3 loop is CALWGLVISEQFF. The CDR3 DNA reads TGTGCCTTATGGGGACTAGTAATCAGTGAGCAGTTCTTC.

The rearrangement joins TRBV9 to TRBJ2-2, with 7 positions matching TRBD2. CDR1 and CDR2 (germline): SGDLS, YYNGEE. The CDR3 consists of 15 residues. V lost 4 bases and J lost 1; bases outside the gene matches: 4. The CDR3 DNA follows: TGTGCCAGCAGCTTGACTAGCCTGAACACCGGGGAGCTGTTTTTT. It yields the protein CASSLTSLNTGELFF.

This clone was picked up a small number of times. This sequence joins TRBV4-3 and TRBJ2-2; 12 bases map to TRBD2. Germline lookup yields CDR1 LGHNA and CDR2 YSLEER. After removal of 6 bases from V and 6 bases from J, the junction contained 2 bases not matched to a gene. CDR3 size: 14 residues. The CDR3: CASSSSGRAGELFF. CDR3 bases: TGCGCCAGCAGTTCTAGCGGGAGGGCCGGGGAGCTGTTTTTT.

This clone turned up a few times. The chain carries TRBV28 and TRBJ2-2; 10 bases are a match to TRBD2. This CDR3 region has 19 residues. The germline V gene encodes CDR1 MDHEN and CDR2 SYDVKM. The ends lost 3 bases at V and 5 bases at J; junction bases unmatched: 15. The CDR3 region has the DNA TGTGCCAGCAGTTTTTCCCCTAGCGGGAGCTGGAGAGGGACCGGGGAGCTGTTTTTT. Residues: CASSFSPSGSWRGTGELFF.